What follows are 2 T cell receptor beta chains derived from one specimen sequenced in a study of vaccination and CD4 T cells after COVID-19. Treatment of the sample: approximately nine-day PBMC culture with coronavirus spike peptide pools or control peptides (ViraFEST assay). The study sequenced cultured CD4+ T cell DNA using the Oncomine TCR Beta short-read assay. TCRdb redid the calling of the PCR reads with MiXCR, one entry per CDR3 protein. This table holds about 12,000 distinct CDR3 sequences, less than 80% found once. Their antigen targets remain unknown. Sequenced sample: CD4+ T cells from blood, cultured in vitro. The receptors originated from a human donor who had recovered from COVID-19.

This clonotype has only one observation. This rearrangement joins TRBV5-1 to TRBJ2-7, with D perhaps matching TRBD1 (7 bases). There are 15 residues in the CDR3. Germline V CDR1 and CDR2: SGHRS, YFSETQ. The V and J ends lost 5 bases and 2 bases respectively, with 17 bases between them. The DNA for the CDR3 is TGCGCCAGCAGGCGGGACAGCTCCGCCACCTACGAGCAGTACTTC. Protein sequence: CASRRDSSATYEQYF.

CDR3 in amino acids: CASSLSFDSGQYNSPLHF. The CDR3 region has the DNA TGTGCCAGCAGCTTAAGTTTCGACAGCGGCCAATATAATTCACCCCTCCACTTT. The chain links TRBV7-2 to TRBJ1-6, with D maybe TRBD1 (5 bases). V dropped 2 bases and J dropped 4 bases, with 18 bases sitting between them. CDR3 length: 18 residues. CDR1 is SGHTA, CDR2 FQGNSA, per germline.